The 27 T cell receptor beta chains below were found in one sample sequenced in a study of beta chain features in type 1 diabetes. No antigens are known for them. Notes on the study in general: All four CD4+ subsets from Type 1 diabetes patients carried moderately but significantly shorter TCRB CDR3s.

Sequenced material consisted of expressed TCRB transcripts (all of the isolated RNA was reverse transcribed). Profiled with immunoSEQ multiplex PCR; TCRdb holds only in-frame clones, not every one. The data contain roughly 400,000 clones, about 10% of them singletons. The specimen was central memory CD4+ T cells from blood. The receptors stem from a man aged 25 to 45 with type 1 diabetes.

There are a few counts of this clone. The chain links TRBV28 to TRBJ2-7; no definite D call. V shed 5 bases and J shed 3 bases, with 11 bases lying between them. The CDR3 is 13 residues long. Germline loops: CDR1 MDHEN, CDR2 SYDVKM. The DNA for the CDR3 is TGTGCCAGCAGTCCGGGCCCCCTCTACGAGCAGTACTTC. The encoded protein is CASSPGPLYEQYF.

This clone appeared a few times. The chain uses TRBV2 and TRBJ1-1; D is undetermined. This CDR3 has 13 residues. The ends were cut back, 3 bases at V and 0 bases at J, with 5 bases in the middle. From germline, CDR1 is SNHLY and CDR2 FYNNEI. CDR3 region: CASSEAMNTEAFF. CDR3 nucleotide sequence: TGTGCCAGCAGTGAGGCGATGAACACTGAAGCTTTCTTT.

This clone has at least ten counts. V gene TRBV21-1 combines with J gene TRBJ2-7. TRBV21-1 corresponds to a pseudogene. The CDR3 has 15 residues. CDR3 residues: CASSSQAGPTYEQYF. Written as DNA, the CDR3 is TGTGCCAGCAGCTCCCAGGCCGGGCCCACCTACGAGCAGTACTTC.

This clone was detected only a few times. V usage is TRBV7-9 and J usage is TRBJ2-2; weak D call: TRBD2 (6 bases). CDR3 length: 15 residues. Trimming shortened V by 3 bases and J by 5 bases, and 13 bases separated the two germline ends. Germline CDR1 SEHNR, CDR2 FQNEAQ (reference sequence). The DNA for the CDR3 is TGTGCCAGCAGCTTTAAGGGAGGAAAAACCGGGGAGCTGTTTTTT. Translation gives CASSFKGGKTGELFF. Combining the CDR3 with reference TRBV7-9 and TRBJ2-2 gives the whole variable domain DTGVSQNPRHKITKRGQNVTFRCDPISEHNRLYWYRQTLGQGPEFLTYFQNEAQLEKSRLLSDRFSAERPKGSFSTLEIQRTEQGDSAMYLCASSFKGGKTGELFFGEGSRLTVL.

The chain recombines TRBV28 with TRBJ1-2, with D unresolved. The CDR3 sequence is 16 residues long. Germline V CDR1 and CDR2: MDHEN, SYDVKM. The V end lost 5 bases, the J end lost 0 bases, and 16 bases lay between the germline ends. The CDR3 region has the DNA TGTGCCAGCAGTAGAAACGAGGACGGTGCTAACTATGGCTACACCTTC. Its translation is CASSRNEDGANYGYTF.

Only a few counts were recorded for this clone. The chain combines TRBV7-2 with TRBJ2-1; D not certain. V lost 2 bases and J 0 bases, leaving 11 bases between the germline ends. The length of the CDR3 is 16 residues. Germline V gene data show CDR1 as SGHTA and CDR2 as FQGNSA. The DNA of the CDR3 is TGTGCCAGCAGCTTATCAGAGGACCTCTCCTACAATGAGCAGTTCTTC. Amino acid sequence: CASSLSEDLSYNEQFF.

Written as DNA, the CDR3 is TGTGCCAGCAGCTTAGTAGGAGGGGGTTTCTCCTACGAGCAGTACTTC. Its translation is CASSLVGGGFSYEQYF. The rearrangement links TRBV7-2 to TRBJ2-7; either TRBD1 or TRBD2 may fit D (6 bases each). V lost 1 base to trimming and J lost 0 bases, with 13 bases between them. In germline, CDR1 is SGHTA, CDR2 FQGNSA. CDR3 length equals 16 residues.

The genes are TRBV7-9 and TRBJ1-5; perhaps TRBD1 as D (5 bases). The CDR3 is 12 amino acids. CDR1 and CDR2 from the germline V gene are SEHNR and FQNEAQ (reference sequence). V was pared by 5 bases and J by 8 bases, with 10 bases between. The DNA of the CDR3 is TGTGCCAGCAGCCGTGGAGGGGAGCCCCAGCATTTT. This gives the protein CASSRGGEPQHF.

This clone came up a few times. This chain joins TRBV10-3 and TRBJ1-5; TRBD1 aligns across 7 bases. J gave up 15 bases and V 0 bases, and 8 bases lay outside the gene matches. This CDR3 is built from 13 residues. Germline V gene lookup returns CDR1 ENHRY and CDR2 SYGVKD. CDR3 protein: CAISESTQGVTHF. The CDR3 region has the DNA TGTGCCATCAGTGAGTCGACTCAGGGGGTAACGCATTTT.

In its sample, this clone was seen a few times. The chain couples TRBV5-6 to TRBJ1-3; D gene uncertain. The length of the CDR3 is 18 residues. V lost 2 bases and J 2 bases, leaving 20 bases between the germline ends. Germline CDR1 reads SGHDT; CDR2 reads YYEEEE. Here the CDR3 reads CASSFRAQLGSPGNTIYF. For the CDR3, the DNA is TGTGCCAGCAGCTTCCGAGCACAGCTAGGCAGTCCTGGAAACACCATATATTTT.

This clone came up a few times. The chain uses TRBV27 and TRBJ1-1; no clear D gene. CDR3 length: 14 residues. V was clipped by 2 bases and J by 4 bases, with 11 bases between them. From germline, CDR1 is MNHEY and CDR2 SMNVEV (reference sequence). The DNA of the CDR3 is TGTGCCAGCAGTTTAGAGGGCCGGGGCACTGAAGCTTTCTTT. Protein sequence: CASSLEGRGTEAFF.

The chain employs TRBV5-1 and TRBJ2-5, with 8 bases fitting TRBD2. CDR3 length: 16 amino acids. Germline V gene data show CDR1 as SGHRS and CDR2 as YFSETQ. Trimming took 4 bases from V and 7 from J; bases not matched to a gene: 15. The CDR3, as DNA: TGCGCCAGCAGCCGGGATGAGCTAGCGGGTTTTGTGACCCAGTACTTC. The encoded protein is CASSRDELAGFVTQYF.

The chain has TRBV28 and TRBJ2-2; unclear D gene. Trimming took 6 bases from V and 2 from J, leaving 10 bases between them. Germline V gene data show CDR1 as MDHEN and CDR2 as SYDVKM. CDR3 length: 14 residues. CDR3 DNA: TGTGCCAGCAGGGCAAGTACTAACACCGGGGAGCTGTTTTTT. It translates to CASRASTNTGELFF.

The chain couples TRBV18 to TRBJ1-4; 9 bases align to TRBD1. Trimming at V came to 3 bases and at J to 6 bases, leaving 2 bases not matched to a gene. The CDR3 extends over 14 amino acids. From germline, CDR1 is KGHSH and CDR2 LQKENI. The CDR3: CASSPRDRDEKLFF. CDR3 in DNA: TGTGCCAGCTCACCCCGGGACAGGGATGAAAAACTGTTTTTT.

V is TRBV6-5 and J is TRBJ1-1; TRBD1 might be the D (5 bases). This CDR3 is 15 amino acids long. Germline CDR1 MNHEY, CDR2 SVGAGI. Trimming removed 0 bases at V and 5 bases at J, with 13 bases between. CDR3 loop: CASSYSGGGKTEAFF. The CDR3 DNA sequence: TGTGCCAGCAGTTACTCGGGGGGAGGGAAGACTGAAGCTTTCTTT.

The chain joins TRBV6-5 to TRBJ2-1, with TRBD1 identical over 8 bases. The CDR3 length is 16 residues. In germline, CDR1 is MNHEY, CDR2 SVGAGI. Trimming took 2 bases from V and 7 from J; bases not matched to a gene: 10. The CDR3 DNA sequence: TGTGCCAGCAGTTACGGCAGGGGGCTTCTGGAAAATGAGCAGTTCTTC. Encoded protein: CASSYGRGLLENEQFF.

This clone was seen a few times. V usage is TRBV7-9 and J usage is TRBJ2-3; D call uncertain. CDR1 is SEHNR, CDR2 FQNEAQ, per germline (reference sequence). Trimming took 0 bases from V and 3 from J, leaving 13 bases between them. There are 16 residues in the CDR3. This CDR3 is CASSLAFGVGTDTQYF. CDR3 DNA sequence: TGTGCCAGCAGCTTAGCATTCGGCGTTGGGACAGATACGCAGTATTTT.

In its sample, this clone was seen many times. The chain recombines TRBV14 with TRBJ2-6; no firm D call. Trimming took off 0 bases at V and 4 bases at J, with 7 bases between the two ends. Germline CDR1 and CDR2: SGHDN and FVKESK. The CDR3 totals 15 residues. The CDR3 spells CASSQEGSGANVLTF. For the CDR3, the DNA is TGTGCCAGCAGCCAAGAGGGCTCCGGGGCCAACGTCCTGACTTTC.

V usage is TRBV19 and J usage is TRBJ2-7; a weak D match, TRBD1 (5 bases). Germline V gives CDR1 LNHDA, CDR2 SQIVND (reference sequence). With 3 bases removed from V and 0 bases from J, the gap between germline ends came to 12 bases. This CDR3 spans 15 amino acids. The CDR3, as DNA: TGTGCCAGTAGTATGTATGACAGCTACTCCTACGAGCAGTACTTC. It is translated as CASSMYDSYSYEQYF.

The CDR3 region is CASSPIPLEERGGNEQFF. The CDR3 nucleotides are TGTGCCAGCAGTCCTATTCCCCTTGAGGAGCGGGGGGGGAATGAGCAGTTCTTC. The chain recombines TRBV2 with TRBJ2-1; TRBD2 agrees at 10 bases. This CDR3 is 18 amino acids long. Trimming at V came to 5 bases and at J to 7 bases, leaving 17 bases not matched to a gene. Germline CDR1 is SNHLY and CDR2 is FYNNEI.

The chain uses TRBV28 and TRBJ2-7; tentatively, D is TRBD1 or TRBD2 (5 bases each). Trimming cost V 8 bases and J 0 bases, with 23 bases left between them. The CDR3 is 17 residues long. Germline assignment: CDR1 MDHEN and CDR2 SYDVKM. CDR3 in DNA: TGTGCCAGCGCCCCTGGGGGTGGCGGATACCGCTCCTACGAGCAGTACTTC. Its protein product is CASAPGGGGYRSYEQYF.

The J gene is TRBJ1-1, the V gene TRBV5-4; no definite D call. CDR1 SGHNT and CDR2 YYREEE come from the germline V gene (reference sequence). CDR3 size: 12 residues. The V gene lost 0 bases and the J gene lost 7 bases, with 7 bases spanning the gap. CDR3 in amino acids: CASSLDAGEAFF. CDR3 coding DNA: TGTGCCAGCAGCTTGGACGCGGGTGAAGCTTTCTTT.

This clone has more than one count but fewer than ten. This sequence joins TRBV30 and TRBJ2-5; D may be TRBD2 (6 bases). V dropped 0 bases and J dropped 5 bases, with 10 bases sitting between them. The CDR3 totals 13 residues. CDR1 is GTSNPN and CDR2 is SVGIG in the germline V gene (reference sequence). CDR3 loop: CAWSVNRGETQYF. The CDR3, as DNA: TGTGCCTGGAGTGTAAACCGGGGGGAGACCCAGTACTTC.

This clone came up a few times. This CDR3 reads CASSLAKAGVYNEQFF. CDR3 coding DNA: TGCGCCAGCAGCTTGGCCAAAGCGGGAGTCTACAATGAGCAGTTCTTC. The chain recombines TRBV5-1 with TRBJ2-1; 8 bases fit TRBD2. V gave up 0 bases and J gave up 3 bases; unmatched junction bases: 5. CDR3 length equals 16 residues. Germline CDR1 reads SGHRS; CDR2 reads YFSETQ.

The rearrangement joins TRBV18 to TRBJ1-1, with 8 bases aligning to TRBD1. This CDR3 has 14 residues. V dropped 5 bases and J dropped 1; count of bases not matched to a gene: 3. Germline values: CDR1 KGHSH, CDR2 LQKENI. CDR3 amino acids: CASSWTGKNTEAFF. The DNA of the CDR3 is TGTGCCAGCTCATGGACAGGGAAGAACACTGAAGCTTTCTTT.

The rearrangement joins TRBV23-1 to TRBJ2-3; possibly TRBD1 for D (5 bases). TRBV23-1 is placed among ORFs of uncertain function. The V end lost 4 bases, the J end lost 0 bases, and 14 bases lay between the germline ends. This CDR3 has 16 residues. The CDR3 loop is CASSRATEYSTDTQYF. The CDR3 DNA reads TGCGCCAGCAGTCGGGCGACAGAGTATAGCACAGATACGCAGTATTTT.

The chain has TRBV7-6 and TRBJ1-2; D perhaps matches TRBD1 (6 bases). V lost 8 bases and J 5 bases, leaving 15 bases between the germline ends. This CDR3 has 13 amino acids. Germline values: CDR1 SGHVS, CDR2 FNYEAQ. CDR3 in amino acids: CASLRGAGYGYTF. In DNA form, the CDR3 reads TGTGCCAGCCTGCGGGGGGCGGGGTATGGCTACACCTTC.